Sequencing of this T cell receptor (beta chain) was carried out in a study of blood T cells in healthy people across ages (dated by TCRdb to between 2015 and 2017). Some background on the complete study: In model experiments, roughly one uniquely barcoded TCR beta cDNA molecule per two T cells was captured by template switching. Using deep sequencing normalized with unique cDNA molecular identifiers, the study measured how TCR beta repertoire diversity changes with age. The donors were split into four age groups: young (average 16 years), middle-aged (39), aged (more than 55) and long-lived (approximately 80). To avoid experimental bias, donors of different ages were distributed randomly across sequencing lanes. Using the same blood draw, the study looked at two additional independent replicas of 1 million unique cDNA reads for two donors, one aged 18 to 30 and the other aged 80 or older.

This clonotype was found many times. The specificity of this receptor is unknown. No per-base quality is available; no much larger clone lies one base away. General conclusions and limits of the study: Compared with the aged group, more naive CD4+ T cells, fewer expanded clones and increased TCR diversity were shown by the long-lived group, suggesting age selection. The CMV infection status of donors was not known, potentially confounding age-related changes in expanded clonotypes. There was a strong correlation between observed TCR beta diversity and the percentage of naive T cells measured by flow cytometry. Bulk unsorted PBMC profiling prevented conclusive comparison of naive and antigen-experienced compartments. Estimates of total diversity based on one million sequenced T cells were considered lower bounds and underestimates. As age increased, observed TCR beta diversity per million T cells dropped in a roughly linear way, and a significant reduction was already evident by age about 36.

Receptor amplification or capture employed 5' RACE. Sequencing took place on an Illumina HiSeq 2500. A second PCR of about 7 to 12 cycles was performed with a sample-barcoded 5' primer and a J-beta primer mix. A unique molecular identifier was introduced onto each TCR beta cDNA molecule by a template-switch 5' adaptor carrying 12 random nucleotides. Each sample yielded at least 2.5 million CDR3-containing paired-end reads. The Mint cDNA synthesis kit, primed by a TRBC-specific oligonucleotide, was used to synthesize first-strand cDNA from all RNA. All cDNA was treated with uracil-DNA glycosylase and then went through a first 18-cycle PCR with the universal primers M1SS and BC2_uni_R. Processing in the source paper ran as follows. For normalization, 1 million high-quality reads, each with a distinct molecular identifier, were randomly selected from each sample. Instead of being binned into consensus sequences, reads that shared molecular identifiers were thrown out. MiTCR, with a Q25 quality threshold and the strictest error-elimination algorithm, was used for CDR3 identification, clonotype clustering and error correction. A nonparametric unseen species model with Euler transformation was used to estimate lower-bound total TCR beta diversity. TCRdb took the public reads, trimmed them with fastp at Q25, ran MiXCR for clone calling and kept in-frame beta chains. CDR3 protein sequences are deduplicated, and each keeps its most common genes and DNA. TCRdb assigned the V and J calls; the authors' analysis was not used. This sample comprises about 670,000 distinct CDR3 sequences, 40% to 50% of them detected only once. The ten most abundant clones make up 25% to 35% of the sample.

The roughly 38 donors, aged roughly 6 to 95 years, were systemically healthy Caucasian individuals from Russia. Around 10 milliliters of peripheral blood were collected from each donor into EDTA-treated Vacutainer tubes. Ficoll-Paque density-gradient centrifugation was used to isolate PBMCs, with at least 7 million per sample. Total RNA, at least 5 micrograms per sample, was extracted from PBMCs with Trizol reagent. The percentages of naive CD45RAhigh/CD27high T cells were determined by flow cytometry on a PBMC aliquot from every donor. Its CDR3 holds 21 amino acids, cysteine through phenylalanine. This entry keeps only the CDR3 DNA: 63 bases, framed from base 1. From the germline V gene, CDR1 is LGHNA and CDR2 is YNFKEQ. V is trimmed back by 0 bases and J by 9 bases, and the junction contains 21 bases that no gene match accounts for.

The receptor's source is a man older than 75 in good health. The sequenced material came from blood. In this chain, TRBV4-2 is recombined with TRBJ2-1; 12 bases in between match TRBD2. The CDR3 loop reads CASSQENSGLAGGPTLGEQFF. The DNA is TGTGCCAGCAGCCAAGAAAATTCGGGGCTAGCGGGAGGGCCGACACTGGGTGAGCAGTTCTTC.